A selection of T cell receptor beta chains follows, all from one sample in a study of blood T cell repertoires in COVID-19. Some clones are missing from TCRdb's copy, which holds only in-frame ones; the method was immunoSEQ multiplex PCR. The sample has about 200,000 clones; roughly 90% are singletons. Sequenced: peripheral blood. Source of these receptors: a man aged 35 to 55 with acute or convalescent COVID-19. CDR3s include the opening cysteine and the closing phenylalanine or tryptophan. The D gene is left open where the match is weak. Expanded clones are given a class, and other clones once, few, many or no size at all.

CDR3nt	CDR3aa	d_gene	v_gene	j_gene	abundance
TGTGCCAGTAGTGCGAGGTTCCAGCCCCAGCATTTT	CASSARFQPQHF	-	TRBV19	TRBJ1-5	once
TGTGCCAGCAGCTTGCGGCTAGCGGGGGTCACAGATACGCAGTATTTT	CASSLRLAGVTDTQYF	TRBD2	TRBV5-4	TRBJ2-3	-
TGTGCCAGCAGCGGCCAGCGGCGCGCGAACTATGGCTACACCTTC	CASSGQRRANYGYTF	-	TRBV21-1	TRBJ1-2	-
TGCGCCAGCAGAGACTTACAGGGGGCTGGGGAAAAACTGTTTTTT	CASRDLQGAGEKLFF	TRBD1	TRBV5-1	TRBJ1-4	-
TGTGCCAGCAGTATATCAAGGGCCAGGGGAGTCGGCCCATACGAGCAGTACTTC	CASSISRARGVGPYEQYF	-	TRBV13	TRBJ2-7	-
TGTGCTTCAGGGGAGGGGGGAACCCCGGATCAGCCCCAGCATTTT	CASGEGGTPDQPQHF	-	TRBV6-6	TRBJ1-5	-
TGTGCCAGCAGTTCAGGGATGAACACTGAAGCTTTCTTT	CASSSGMNTEAFF	-	TRBV27	TRBJ1-1	-
TGTGCCCTAAGTTCGGGTAGGAATATGAACACTGAAGCTTTCTTT	CALSSGRNMNTEAFF	-	TRBV2	TRBJ1-1	-
TGCGCCAGCAGCTTGGTTACTAGCGGGGGTACCGGGGAGCTGTTTTTT	CASSLVTSGGTGELFF	TRBD2	TRBV5-1	TRBJ2-2	-
TGTGCCAGCAGCCAGGGGGCAGGATCATCTAGGAACGAGCAGTACTTC	CASSQGAGSSRNEQYF	TRBD1	TRBV7-6	TRBJ2-7	-
TGTGCCAGCCGGGACAGCTCCTACGAGCAGTACTTC	CASRDSSYEQYF	TRBD1	TRBV2	TRBJ2-7	few
TGTGCCACCAGCCGGACAGGGGTAGAGACCCAGTACTTC	CATSRTGVETQYF	TRBD1	TRBV24-1	TRBJ2-5	-
TGTGCCACCAGCAGAGAACGACTAGCGGGGGGGAATGAGCAGTTCTTC	CATSRERLAGGNEQFF	TRBD2	TRBV15	TRBJ2-1	-
TGTGCCAGCAGCTTAAGCCAAGGGAGAGGAGACATTCAGTACTTC	CASSLSQGRGDIQYF	-	TRBV7-9	TRBJ2-4	once
TGTGCCAGCAGCTCCGGGACTAGCGGGGTAGATACGCAGTATTTT	CASSSGTSGVDTQYF	TRBD2	TRBV7-2	TRBJ2-3	-
TGTGCCAGCAGCTCCCTACTAACTAGCACAGATACGCAGTATTTT	CASSSLLTSTDTQYF	-	TRBV5-6	TRBJ2-3	-
TGTGCCAGCAGCCAAGGGAGGGGGCTAACCGGGGAGCTGTTTTTT	CASSQGRGLTGELFF	-	TRBV3-1/TRBV3-2	TRBJ2-2	-
TGTGCCAGCGGGACAGGGGCTAGCAATCAGCCCCAGCATTTT	CASGTGASNQPQHF	TRBD1	TRBV19	TRBJ1-5	-
TGTGCCAGCAGTCTCCGGGCAGGGGGCGAGGACGAGCAGTACTTC	CASSLRAGGEDEQYF	TRBD1	TRBV6-2/TRBV6-3	TRBJ2-7	-
TGTGCCAGCAGCCAAGATGGGGCGGGGGGCCAAGAGACCCAGTACTTC	CASSQDGAGGQETQYF	TRBD2	TRBV4-2	TRBJ2-5	-
TGCGCCAGCATAAAACAGGGACACTACGAGCAGTACTTC	CASIKQGHYEQYF	-	TRBV10-1	TRBJ2-7	-
TGTGCCACCAGCCCGGGACAGGGGGCCGGAGGGTCACCCCTCCACTTT	CATSPGQGAGGSPLHF	TRBD1	TRBV15	TRBJ1-6	-
TGTGCCAGCAGTGAAAGACGGGGGGGCCTGGAGACCCAGTACTTC	CASSERRGGLETQYF	TRBD2	TRBV2	TRBJ2-5	-
TGTGCCACCAGTGATTTGGGGCATAGTGAGCAGTTCTTC	CATSDLGHSEQFF	-	TRBV24-1	TRBJ2-1	-
TGTGCCAGCAGTGGACAGGATAATCAGCCCCAGCATTTT	CASSGQDNQPQHF	TRBD1	TRBV7-9	TRBJ1-5	-
TGTGCCATCAGTGTGGACAGGTCAGCCTACGAGCAGTACTTC	CAISVDRSAYEQYF	TRBD1	TRBV10-3	TRBJ2-7	-
TGTGCCAGCAGTTTGGGCCGAGATACGCAGTATTTT	CASSLGRDTQYF	-	TRBV12-3/TRBV12-4	TRBJ2-3	-
TGTGCCAGCAGCACCAGCCTGGCGGGACTAAGCGCGAACACCGGGGAGCTGTTTTTT	CASSTSLAGLSANTGELFF	TRBD2	TRBV3-1/TRBV3-2	TRBJ2-2	-
TGTGCCAGCAGCTTAGATAGCAGGGCTGTTCAGCCCCAGCATTTT	CASSLDSRAVQPQHF	-	TRBV7-2	TRBJ1-5	-
TGCGCCAGCAGTGAGTCGACCGTCACAGGCCCTAACTATGGCTACACCTTC	CASSESTVTGPNYGYTF	-	TRBV10-2	TRBJ1-2	-
TGTGCCAGCAGTGAAGGGGGCGCAGGGTCCTACGAGCAGTACTTC	CASSEGGAGSYEQYF	-	TRBV2	TRBJ2-7	once
TGTGCCAGCAGTTTCGGGTTCGAGCAGTACTTC	CASSFGFEQYF	-	TRBV27	TRBJ2-7	-
TGCGCCACCAGACAGGGGGGTGAAAAACTGTTTTTT	CATRQGGEKLFF	TRBD1	TRBV10-2	TRBJ1-4	-
TGTGCCAGCAGCCAGCGATACAATGAGCAGTTCTTC	CASSQRYNEQFF	-	TRBV7-9	TRBJ2-1	-
TGTGCCAGCAGCCCAGGGACTAGCGGGAACTACAATGAGCAGTTCTTC	CASSPGTSGNYNEQFF	TRBD2	TRBV5-4	TRBJ2-1	-
TGTGCCAGTAGTATCCCTCCGACGGGATATGGCTACACCTTC	CASSIPPTGYGYTF	-	TRBV19	TRBJ1-2	few
TGTGCCAGCAGCTCACCATCGGGACTCGACTACGAGCAGTACTTC	CASSSPSGLDYEQYF	-	TRBV7-2	TRBJ2-7	-